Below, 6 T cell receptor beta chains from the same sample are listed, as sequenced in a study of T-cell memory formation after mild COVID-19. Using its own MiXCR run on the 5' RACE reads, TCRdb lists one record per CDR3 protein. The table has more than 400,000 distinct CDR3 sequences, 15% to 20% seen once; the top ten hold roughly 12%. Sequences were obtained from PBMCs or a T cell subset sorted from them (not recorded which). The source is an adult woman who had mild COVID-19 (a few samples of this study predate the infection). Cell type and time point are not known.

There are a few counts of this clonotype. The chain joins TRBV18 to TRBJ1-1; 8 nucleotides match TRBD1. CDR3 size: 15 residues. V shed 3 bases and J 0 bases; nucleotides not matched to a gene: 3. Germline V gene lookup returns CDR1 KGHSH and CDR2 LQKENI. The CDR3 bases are TGTGCCAGCTCACCTACCAGGGGGCTGAACACTGAAGCTTTCTTT. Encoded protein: CASSPTRGLNTEAFF. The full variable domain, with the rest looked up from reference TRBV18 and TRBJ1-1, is NAGVMQNPRHLVRRRGQEARLRCSPMKGHSHVYWYRQLPEEGLKFMVYLQKENIIDESGMPKERFSAEFPKEGPSILRIQQVVRGDSAAYFCASSPTRGLNTEAFFGQGTRLTVV.

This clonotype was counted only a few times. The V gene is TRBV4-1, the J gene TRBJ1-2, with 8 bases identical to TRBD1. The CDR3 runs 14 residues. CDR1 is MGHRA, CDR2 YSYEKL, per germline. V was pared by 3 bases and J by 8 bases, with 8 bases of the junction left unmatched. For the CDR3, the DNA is TGCGCCAGCAGCCAGAGGACAGGGCCGGGCGGCTACACCTTC. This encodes CASSQRTGPGGYTF.

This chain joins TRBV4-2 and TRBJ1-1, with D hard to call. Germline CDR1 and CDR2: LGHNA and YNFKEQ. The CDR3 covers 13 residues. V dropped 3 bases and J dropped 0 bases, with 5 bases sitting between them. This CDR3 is CASSHDVNTEAFF. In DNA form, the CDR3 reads TGTGCCAGCAGCCACGACGTGAACACTGAAGCTTTCTTT.

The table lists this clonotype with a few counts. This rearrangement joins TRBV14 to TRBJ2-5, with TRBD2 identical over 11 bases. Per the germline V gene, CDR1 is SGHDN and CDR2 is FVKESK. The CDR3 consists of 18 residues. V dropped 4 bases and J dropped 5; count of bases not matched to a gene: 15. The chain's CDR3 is CASSLLGTGLAVGETQYF. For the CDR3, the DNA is TGTGCCAGCAGCCTCCTCGGAACGGGACTAGCGGTGGGGGAGACCCAGTACTTC.

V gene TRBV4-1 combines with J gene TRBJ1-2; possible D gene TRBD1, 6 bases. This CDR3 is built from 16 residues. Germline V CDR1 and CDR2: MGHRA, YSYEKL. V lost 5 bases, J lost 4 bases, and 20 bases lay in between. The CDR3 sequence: CASSTGETGLFYGYTF. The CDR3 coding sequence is TGCGCCAGCAGCACCGGGGAAACAGGGCTATTCTATGGCTACACCTTC.

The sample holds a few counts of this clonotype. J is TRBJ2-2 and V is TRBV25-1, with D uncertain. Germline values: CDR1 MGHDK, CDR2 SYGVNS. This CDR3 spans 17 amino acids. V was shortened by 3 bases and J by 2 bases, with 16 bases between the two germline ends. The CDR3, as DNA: TGTGCCAGCAGTGATATGACAACTCAAAAAAACACCGGGGAGCTGTTTTTT. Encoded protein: CASSDMTTQKNTGELFF.